Below, 10 T cell receptor beta chains from the same sample are listed, as sequenced in a study of blood T cell repertoires in COVID-19. TCRdb's copy holds only in-frame clones and misses some; the assay was immunoSEQ multiplex PCR. The sample contains around 300,000 clones, 75% to 90% of which appear only once. Sequenced input: PBMCs or T cells enriched from blood (not recorded which). The receptors originated from a woman between 35 and 50 years old who had recovered from COVID-19.

This chain joins TRBV11-2 and TRBJ2-1; D unclear. CDR3 length equals 16 residues. V was shortened by 5 bases and J by 0 bases, with 14 bases between the two germline ends. Germline assignment: CDR1 SGHAT and CDR2 FQNNGV. The CDR3 coding sequence is TGTGCCAGCAGCCCTTCCGGTACCCGCTCCTACAATGAGCAGTTCTTC. Its translation: CASSPSGTRSYNEQFF.

The V gene is TRBV15, the J gene TRBJ2-5; TRBD2 agrees at 10 bases. J lost 6 bases, V lost 5 bases, and 6 bases had no gene match. The CDR3 covers 14 residues. CDR1 and CDR2 (germline): LNHNV, YYDKDF (reference sequence). The CDR3 protein is CATSPPSGGKTQYF. As DNA, the CDR3 is TGTGCCACCAGCCCGCCTAGCGGGGGAAAGACCCAGTACTTC.

This clone showed up just once. J is TRBJ2-5 and V is TRBV13, with 14 positions matching TRBD2. This CDR3 comprises 17 residues. Per the germline V gene, CDR1 is PRHDT and CDR2 is FYEKMQ (reference sequence). J was trimmed by 5 bases and V by 4 bases; bases with no gene match: 9. The CDR3 region has the DNA TGTGCCAGCAGCTCGGGGACTAGCGGGAGCGGGGCGGAGACCCAGTACTTC. Encoded protein: CASSSGTSGSGAETQYF.

The chain combines TRBV15 with TRBJ1-2; TRBD1 aligns across 8 bases. This CDR3 contains 16 residues. Per germline, CDR1 LNHNV and CDR2 YYDKDF (reference sequence). V was clipped by 4 bases and J by 4 bases; unmatched bases: 11. The CDR3 region has the DNA TGTGCCACCAGCATCGGACTACAGGGGGGGGCCTATGGCTACACCTTC. The encoded protein is CATSIGLQGGAYGYTF.

V gene TRBV19 combines with J gene TRBJ1-4; D gene ambiguous. The CDR3 totals 16 residues. CDR1 and CDR2 (germline): LNHDA, SQIVND (reference sequence). V was trimmed by 3 bases and J by 2 bases, leaving 13 bases between them. CDR3 coding DNA: TGTGCCAGTAGTATCGGTATCTGGGCTACTAATGAAAAACTGTTTTTT. Protein product: CASSIGIWATNEKLFF. Together with reference TRBV19 and TRBJ1-4, the CDR3 gives the full variable domain: DGGITQSPKYLFRKEGQNVTLSCEQNLNHDAMYWYRQDPGQGLRLIYYSQIVNDFQKGDIAEGYSVSREKKESFPLTVTSAQKNPTAFYLCASSIGIWATNEKLFFGSGTQLSVL.

The V and J genes are TRBV11-1 and TRBJ1-4; 8 nucleotides align to TRBD1. The germline V gene has CDR1 SGHAT and CDR2 FQDESV (reference sequence). The CDR3 contains 15 residues. Losses at the gene ends were 5 bases for V and 1 base for J; bases not matched to a gene: 3. CDR3 bases: TGTGCCAGCAGCCCAGGACAGGGAACTAATGAAAAACTGTTTTTT. This sequence encodes CASSPGQGTNEKLFF. Full variable domain (remainder filled in from reference TRBV11-1 and TRBJ1-4): EAEVAQSPRYKITEKSQAVAFWCDPISGHATLYWYRQILGQGPELLVQFQDESVVDDSQLPKDRFSAERLKGVDSTLKIQPAELGDSAMYLCASSPGQGTNEKLFFGSGTQLSVL.

This clone appeared a single time. The rearrangement joins TRBV5-4 to TRBJ2-5; 10 bases match TRBD2. CDR3 length equals 15 residues. Trimming removed 4 bases from V and 5 bases from J; junction bases left unmatched: 8. The germline CDR1 and CDR2 sequences are SGHNT and YYREEE (reference sequence). This CDR3 reads CASSHSGGLRETQYF. The CDR3 bases are TGTGCCAGCAGCCATAGCGGGGGGCTCCGGGAGACCCAGTACTTC.

The V gene is TRBV3-1 (or the pseudogene TRBV3-2), the J gene TRBJ2-2; TRBD2 matches 9 bases. The germline gives CDR1 LGHDT, CDR2 YNNKEL (reference sequence). The CDR3 length is 16 residues. V lost 1 base to trimming and J lost 1 base; unmatched junction nucleotides: 1. CDR3 coding DNA: TGTGCCAGCAGCCAAGCTAGCGGGATGAACACCGGGGAGCTGTTTTTT. Its protein is CASSQASGMNTGELFF.

V usage is TRBV18 and J usage is TRBJ1-6, with 8 nucleotides matching TRBD1. This CDR3 has 16 residues. Germline V gene sequence: CDR1 KGHSH, CDR2 LQKENI. With V trimmed by 3 bases and J by 8 bases, 9 bases remained unmatched. The CDR3 nucleotides are TGTGCCAGCTCACCCAATCGGGACAGGACAGATTCACCCCTCCACTTT. Translation: CASSPNRDRTDSPLHF.

V is TRBV7-3 and J is TRBJ1-6, with 7 bases aligning to TRBD1. There are 14 residues in the CDR3. With V trimmed by 3 bases and J by 7 bases, 3 bases remained unmatched. Germline V gene data show CDR1 as SGHTA and CDR2 as FQGTGA. CDR3 protein: CASSLTGLNSPLHF. The DNA of the CDR3 is TGTGCCAGCAGCTTGACAGGGTTGAATTCACCCCTCCACTTT.